The 7 T cell receptor beta chains below all came from one sample that was sequenced in a study of spatial heterogeneity in lung cancer. TCRdb reprocessed the 5' RACE reads via MiXCR and lists one record per CDR3 protein. The profile shows approximately 66,000 distinct CDR3 sequences, roughly 6.4% of them singletons. This sample's time point: sample taken at primary tumor resection. Specimen: PBMCs, collected at surgery. These receptors were collected from a female donor with early-stage non-small cell lung cancer.

This clonotype was seen more than once but under ten times. The chain joins TRBV5-1 to TRBJ1-1, with D perhaps TRBD1 (5 bases). Trimming pared 5 bases from V and 6 bases from J, leaving 8 bases between. Per germline, CDR1 SGHRS and CDR2 YFSETQ. This CDR3 spans 11 amino acids. Here the CDR3 DNA reads TGCGCCAGCAGTGTGGGGGCTGAAGCTTTCTTT. This translates into CASSVGAEAFF.

This clonotype has a count of ten or more. CDR3: CASSPGDREGGYTF. In DNA form, the CDR3 reads TGTGCCAGCAGTCCCGGTGACAGGGAGGGCGGCTACACCTTC. The chain carries TRBV28 and TRBJ1-2; 7 positions agree with TRBD1. CDR1 and CDR2 (germline): MDHEN, SYDVKM. The CDR3 totals 14 residues. The V and J ends lost 5 bases and 8 bases, in that order; junction bases with no gene match: 11.

V usage is TRBV5-1 and J usage is TRBJ2-2; 7 nucleotides agree with TRBD1. Germline trimming cut 5 bases from V and 4 bases from J; bases unmatched to any gene: 8. Looked up from germline, CDR1 is SGHRS and CDR2 is YFSETQ. The CDR3 runs to 15 residues. The CDR3 coding sequence is TGCGCCAGCAGTTCCGACAGGGCGAGCACCGGGGAGCTGTTTTTT. This encodes CASSSDRASTGELFF. The complete variable domain, with remaining parts taken from reference TRBV5-1 and TRBJ2-2, reads KAGVTQTPRYLIKTRGQQVTLSCSPISGHRSVSWYQQTPGQGLQFLFEYFSETQRNKGNFPGRFSGRQFSNSRSEMNVSTLELGDSALYLCASSSDRASTGELFFGEGSRLTVL.

This clonotype was seen repeatedly, ten times or more. The J gene is TRBJ2-1, the V gene TRBV24-1; TRBD2 agrees at 12 bases. The junction had 8 bases not matched to a gene; V was cut back by 5 bases and J by 1 base. The CDR3 loop spans 18 amino acids. The V gene's germline CDR1 is KGHDR and CDR2 SFDVKD. The CDR3: CATSAILAGGLSYNEQFF. The CDR3 DNA is TGTGCCACCAGTGCCATACTAGCGGGAGGCCTTTCCTACAATGAGCAGTTCTTC.

There are many counts of this clonotype. This chain links TRBV11-3 with TRBJ2-1; D is possibly TRBD2 (6 bases). Per germline, CDR1 SGHNT and CDR2 YENEEA. The CDR3 has 15 residues. Trimming took 5 bases from V and 7 from J, leaving 18 bases between them. CDR3 sequence reads: CASSRRDSSINEQFF. CDR3 DNA: TGTGCCAGCAGCCGTCGGGACTCTTCTATTAATGAGCAGTTCTTC.

The chain recombines TRBV12-3 or TRBV12-4 with TRBJ1-1; no clear D. The CDR3 is 14 residues long. V was shortened by 7 bases and J by 0 bases, with 12 bases between the two germline ends. CDR3 sequence reads: CASTHRRLNTEAFF. CDR3 DNA sequence: TGTGCCAGCACCCACCGGCGGCTGAACACTGAAGCTTTCTTT.

This clonotype has more than one count but fewer than ten. Mismatch with germline at one junction end may stem from a read error. CDR3 loop: CTSGPPGGKLGCEQYF. CDR3 nucleotides: TGCACCAGCGGCCCCCCAGGGGGAAAACTCGGTTGCGAGCAGTACTTC. The gene calls are TRBV23-1 and TRBJ2-7, with 7 bases fitting TRBD1. TRBV23-1 is noted as an ORF with a role that remains uncertain. The CDR3 is 16 residues long.